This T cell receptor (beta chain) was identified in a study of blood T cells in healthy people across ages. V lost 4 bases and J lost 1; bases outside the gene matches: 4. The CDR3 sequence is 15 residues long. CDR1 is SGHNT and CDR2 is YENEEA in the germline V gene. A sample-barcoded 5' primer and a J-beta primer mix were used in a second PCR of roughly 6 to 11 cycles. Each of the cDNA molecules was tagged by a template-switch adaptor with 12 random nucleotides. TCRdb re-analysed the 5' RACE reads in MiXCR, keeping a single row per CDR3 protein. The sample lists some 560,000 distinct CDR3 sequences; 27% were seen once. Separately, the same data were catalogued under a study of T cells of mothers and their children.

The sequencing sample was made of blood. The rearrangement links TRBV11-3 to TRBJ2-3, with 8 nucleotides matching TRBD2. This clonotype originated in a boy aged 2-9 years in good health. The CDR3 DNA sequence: TGTGCCAGCAGCTCACGGGAGGGAGGCACAGATACGCAGTATTTT. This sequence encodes CASSSREGGTDTQYF.